This T cell receptor (beta chain) was found in a study of cytomegalovirus exposure and HLA in healthy donors. This CDR3 region has 13 residues. Germline V gene lookup returns CDR1 SGHRS and CDR2 YFSETQ. V was cut by 0 bases and J by 6 bases, with 7 bases left in between. Researchers ran the PCR with 60 Vbeta and 13 Jbeta primers. Clones were read by immunoSEQ multiplex PCR, and TCRdb kept only the in-frame ones, dropping some. The table has some 93,000 clones, 65% seen once. Whole-study findings and limits: Earlier results showed most TCR beta V segments being productive about 87% or about 30% of the time.

This clone was found once. Its specificity is not known. This TCR came from a boy aged 5-17 years in good health and CMV-seropositive. The sequenced material came from PBMCs. The chain recombines TRBV5-1 with TRBJ1-5; D gene ambiguous. CDR3 sequence reads: CASSLVGGQPQHF. As DNA, the CDR3 is TGCGCCAGCAGCTTGGTGGGAGGTCAGCCCCAGCATTTT.